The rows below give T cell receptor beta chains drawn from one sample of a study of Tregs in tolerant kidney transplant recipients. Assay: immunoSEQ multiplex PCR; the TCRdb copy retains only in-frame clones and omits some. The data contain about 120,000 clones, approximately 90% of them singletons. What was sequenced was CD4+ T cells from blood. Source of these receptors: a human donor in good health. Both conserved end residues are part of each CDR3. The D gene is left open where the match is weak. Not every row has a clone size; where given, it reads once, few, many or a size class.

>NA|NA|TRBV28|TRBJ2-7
CASSLSLYEQYF
TGTGCCAGCAGTTTATCGCTCTACGAGCAGTACTTC
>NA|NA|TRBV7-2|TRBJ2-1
CASSSWSRDNEQFF
TGTGCCAGCAGCTCCTGGTCCCGGGACAATGAGCAGTTCTTC
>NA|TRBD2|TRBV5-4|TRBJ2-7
CASSRLAGGPGYEQYF
TGTGCCAGCAGCCGACTAGCGGGAGGGCCGGGCTACGAGCAGTACTTC
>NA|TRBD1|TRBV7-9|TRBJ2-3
CASSSLRGNTDTQYF
TGTGCCAGCAGCTCTCTCAGGGGGAACACAGATACGCAGTATTTT
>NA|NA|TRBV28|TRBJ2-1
CASSGPPNNEQFF
TGTGCCAGCTCGGGACCGCCTAACAATGAGCAGTTCTTC
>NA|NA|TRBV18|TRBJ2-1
CASSPGDLSHNEQFF
TGTGCCAGCTCACCTGGGGATCTCTCCCACAATGAGCAGTTCTTC
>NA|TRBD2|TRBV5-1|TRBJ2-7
CASGPIAGGSYEQYF
TGCGCCAGCGGCCCTATAGCGGGGGGTTCCTACGAGCAGTACTTC
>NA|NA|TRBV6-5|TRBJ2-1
CASTLGHHYNEQFF
TGTGCCAGCACCCTGGGACACCACTACAATGAGCAGTTCTTC
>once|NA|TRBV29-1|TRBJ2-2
CSVPGRKNTGELFF
TGCAGCGTTCCCGGTCGAAAGAACACCGGGGAGCTGTTTTTT
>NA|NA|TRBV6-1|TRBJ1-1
CASSVPQGTLNTEAFF
TGTGCCAGCAGTGTCCCCCAGGGGACCTTGAACACTGAAGCTTTCTTT
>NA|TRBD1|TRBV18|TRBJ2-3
CASSPGRQGADTQYF
TGTGCCAGCTCACCAGGGAGACAGGGGGCAGATACGCAGTATTTT
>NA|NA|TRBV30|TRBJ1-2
CAWREGTGYTF
TGTGCCTGGAGAGAGGGGACTGGCTACACCTTC
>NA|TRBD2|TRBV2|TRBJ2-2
CASSTPRSGVNTGELFF
TGTGCCAGCAGTACCCCGAGGAGCGGGGTGAACACCGGGGAGCTGTTTTTT
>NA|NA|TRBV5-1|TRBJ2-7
CASSLGGSLSYEQYF
TGCGCCAGCAGCTTGGGAGGTTCCCTCTCCTACGAGCAGTACTTC
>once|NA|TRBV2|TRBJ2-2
CASSGGSLPGELFF
TGTGCCAGCAGCGGCGGGTCACTACCCGGGGAGCTGTTTTTT
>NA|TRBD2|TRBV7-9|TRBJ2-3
CASSGSGATDTQYF
TGTGCCAGCAGCGGTAGCGGGGCCACAGATACGCAGTATTTT
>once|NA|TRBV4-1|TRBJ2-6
CASSQRTDSSGANVLTF
TGCGCCAGCAGCCAGAGGACGGACAGCTCTGGGGCCAACGTCCTGACTTTC
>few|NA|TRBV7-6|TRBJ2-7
CASSLVGRTYEQYF
TGTGCCAGCAGCTTGGTGGGGAGGACCTACGAGCAGTACTTC
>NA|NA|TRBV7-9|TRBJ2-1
CASKRREDEQFF
TGTGCCAGCAAGAGGCGGGAAGATGAGCAGTTCTTC
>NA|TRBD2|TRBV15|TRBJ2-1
CATSRPGLAGYNEQFF
TGTGCCACCAGCAGACCAGGACTAGCTGGCTACAATGAGCAGTTCTTC
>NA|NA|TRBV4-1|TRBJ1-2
CASSQVSRGVWNYGYTF
TGCGCCAGCAGCCAAGTCTCACGGGGGGTTTGGAACTATGGCTACACCTTC
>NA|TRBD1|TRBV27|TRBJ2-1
CASSFRQGRNNEQFF
TGTGCCAGCAGTTTCCGACAGGGGCGCAACAATGAGCAGTTCTTC
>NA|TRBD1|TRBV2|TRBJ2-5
CASNGQGAETQYF
TGTGCCAGCAACGGACAGGGGGCTGAGACCCAGTACTTC
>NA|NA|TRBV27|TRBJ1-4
CASGYRSATNEKLFF
TGTGCCAGCGGATACAGGAGTGCAACTAATGAAAAACTGTTTTTT
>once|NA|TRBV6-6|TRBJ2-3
CASSLTRNLGTDTQYF
TGTGCCAGCAGTTTGACCCGGAATTTAGGGACAGATACGCAGTATTTT
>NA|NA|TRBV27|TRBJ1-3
CASPLGRAGALLSGNTIYF
TGTGCCAGCCCCCTTGGACGGGCAGGAGCTCTCTTATCTGGAAACACCATATATTTT
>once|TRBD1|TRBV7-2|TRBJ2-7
CASSSGTGSPYEQYF
TGTGCCAGCAGCTCCGGGACAGGATCACCCTACGAGCAGTACTTC
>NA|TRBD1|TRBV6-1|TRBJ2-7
CATWSGQGVYEQYF
TGTGCCACGTGGTCGGGACAGGGGGTTTACGAGCAGTACTTC
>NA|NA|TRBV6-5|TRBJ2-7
CASSPGARYEQYF
TGTGCCAGCAGCCCGGGGGCTCGCTACGAGCAGTACTTC
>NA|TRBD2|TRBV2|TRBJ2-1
CATRGTSVNEQFF
TGTGCCACTAGAGGGACTAGCGTTAATGAGCAGTTCTTC
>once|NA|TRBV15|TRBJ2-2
CATSSPRDINTGELFF
TGTGCCACCAGCAGCCCACGGGATATTAACACCGGGGAGCTGTTTTTT
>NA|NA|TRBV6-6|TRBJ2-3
CASSSREWGTDTQYF
TGTGCCAGCAGTTCACGGGAGTGGGGCACAGATACGCAGTATTTT
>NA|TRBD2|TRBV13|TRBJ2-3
CASSSTRTSGGNTQYF
TGTGCCAGCAGCTCCACTCGGACTAGTGGGGGTAATACGCAGTATTTT
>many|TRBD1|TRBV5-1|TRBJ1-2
CASSLGTGPFGGYTF
TGCGCCAGCAGTCTCGGGACAGGGCCTTTTGGTGGCTACACCTTC